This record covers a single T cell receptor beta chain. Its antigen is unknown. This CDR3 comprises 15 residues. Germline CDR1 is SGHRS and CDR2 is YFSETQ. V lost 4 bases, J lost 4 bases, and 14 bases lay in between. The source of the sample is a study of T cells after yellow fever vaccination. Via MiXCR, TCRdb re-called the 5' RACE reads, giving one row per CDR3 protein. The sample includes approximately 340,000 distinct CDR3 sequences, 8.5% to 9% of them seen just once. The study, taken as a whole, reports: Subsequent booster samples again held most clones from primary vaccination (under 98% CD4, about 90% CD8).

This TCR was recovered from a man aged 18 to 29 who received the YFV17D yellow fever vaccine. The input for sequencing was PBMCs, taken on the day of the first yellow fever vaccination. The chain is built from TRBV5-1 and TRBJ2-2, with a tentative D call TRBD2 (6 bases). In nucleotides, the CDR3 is TGCGCCAGCAGCCCCCGGGGGTCATCCACCGGGGAGCTGTTTTTT. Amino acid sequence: CASSPRGSSTGELFF.